The text below deals with one T cell receptor (beta chain). As yet, its antigen is unknown. Healthy bone marrow donors formed the donor group. Germline V lookup: CDR1 LNHDA, CDR2 SQIVND (reference sequence). Trimming left V 6 bases short and J 1 base short, with 9 bases between. This CDR3 contains 14 residues. Primers included in the PCR were 60 Vbeta and 13 Jbeta primers. Sequenced by immunoSEQ multiplex PCR; TCRdb stores in-frame clones only, minus some. The data hold some 130,000 clones, with less than 80% observed a single time. These data come from a study of cytomegalovirus exposure and HLA in healthy donors. Study-level points and caveats: Per published accounts, TCR beta sequences correctly predicted the HLA-A and HLA-B alleles of most subjects. Most TCR beta V segments were productive about 87% or about 30% of the time in an earlier analysis. The study flagged roughly 160 TCR beta chains as cytomegalovirus-associated.

The chain uses TRBV19 and TRBJ2-2, with a weak D call TRBD1 (5 bases). The origin of this receptor is a man aged 45 to 65 in good health and CMV-seropositive. The sample consisted of PBMCs. CDR3 residues: CASRYDRNTGELFF. CDR3 sequence (DNA): TGTGCCAGTAGGTATGACAGGAACACCGGGGAGCTGTTTTTT.